This entry lists 9 T cell receptor beta chains sequenced from one sample in a study of vaccination and CD4 T cells after COVID-19. Treatment here: roughly ten-day PBMC culture with coronavirus spike peptide pools or control peptides (ViraFEST assay). Their antigens are not known. Cultured CD4+ T-cell DNA underwent Oncomine TCR Beta short-read sequencing. MiXCR, run by TCRdb on the PCR reads, gives a single entry per CDR3 protein. The sample consists of 15,000 to 20,000 distinct CDR3 sequences, around 60% of them appearing once. The sample in question was CD4+ T cells from blood, cultured in vitro, obtained before SARS-CoV-2 vaccination. These receptors were taken from a human donor who had recovered from COVID-19.

The rearrangement links TRBV6-1 to TRBJ2-2; 8 nucleotides line up with TRBD2. Per the germline V gene, CDR1 is MNHNS and CDR2 is SASEGT. Unmatched junction bases numbered 5, after V lost 8 bases and J lost 3 bases. The CDR3 is made up of 14 amino acids. The CDR3 DNA reads TGTGCCAGCGCGGGAGGAGCGGACACCGGGGAGCTGTTTTTT. Translation: CASAGGADTGELFF.

The chain combines TRBV4-1 with TRBJ2-7, with D possibly TRBD1 on 6 matching bases. This CDR3 spans 18 amino acids. V lost 4 bases and J lost 2, with 24 bases in between. CDR1 MGHRA and CDR2 YSYEKL come from the germline V gene. CDR3 sequence reads: CASSPGVLDRRYTYEQYF. The CDR3 bases are TGCGCCAGCAGCCCAGGGGTCCTTGACCGGCGGTACACCTACGAGCAGTACTTC.

This chain connects TRBV2 to TRBJ1-3; D unclear. The germline V gene encodes CDR1 SNHLY and CDR2 FYNNEI. The CDR3 length is 16 residues. V lost 7 bases and J 3 bases, leaving 19 bases between the germline ends. The CDR3 nucleotides read TGTGCCAGCATTGGGCTCCGGGATTCGGATGGAAACACCATATATTTT. Translated, it gives CASIGLRDSDGNTIYF. The variable domain in full, with the rest retrieved from reference TRBV2 and TRBJ1-3, is EPEVTQTPSHQVTQMGQEVILRCVPISNHLYFYWYRQILGQKVEFLVSFYNNEISEKSEIFDDQFSVERPDGSNFTLKIRSTKLEDSAMYFCASIGLRDSDGNTIYFGEGSWLTVV.

V and J are TRBV7-9 and TRBJ1-1; D possibly corresponds to TRBD1 (5 bases). From germline, CDR1 is SEHNR and CDR2 FQNEAQ (reference sequence). Trimming removed 1 base at V and 4 bases at J, with 16 bases between. The CDR3 contains 16 residues. The CDR3 reads CASSLDGSGRSTEAFF. The CDR3, as DNA: TGTGCCAGCAGCTTAGATGGTTCAGGGCGAAGCACTGAAGCTTTCTTT.

The V and J genes are TRBV24-1 and TRBJ2-3; the D call may be TRBD1 or TRBD2 (5 bases each). CDR3 size: 16 residues. With 4 bases removed from V and 5 bases from J, the gap between germline ends came to 18 bases. Germline assignment: CDR1 KGHDR and CDR2 SFDVKD. CDR3 sequence (DNA): TGTGCCACCAGTGAGCCGGGACCGTCTACCTTAGATACGCAGTATTTT. Encoded protein: CATSEPGPSTLDTQYF.

The chain employs TRBV12-3 or TRBV12-4 and TRBJ1-1, with D unclear. V dropped 5 bases and J dropped 8 bases, with 21 bases sitting between them. The CDR3 covers 15 residues. This CDR3 reads CASSPTPESRGEAFF. The CDR3 DNA reads as TGTGCCAGCAGTCCAACCCCAGAGTCTCGTGGGGAAGCTTTCTTT.

The rearrangement uses TRBV18 and TRBJ2-7; perhaps D is TRBD1 or TRBD2 (5 bases each). Trimming took off 3 bases at V and 1 base at J, with 10 bases between the two ends. The CDR3 extends over 14 amino acids. Germline assignment: CDR1 KGHSH and CDR2 LQKENI. The CDR3 loop reads CASSPGTESYEQYF. CDR3 coding DNA: TGTGCCAGCTCACCCGGGACGGAATCCTACGAGCAGTACTTC.

The chain joins TRBV20-1 to TRBJ1-4; no definite D call. The V end lost 4 bases, the J end lost 7 bases, and 7 bases lay between the germline ends. Germline CDR1 reads DFQATT; CDR2 reads SNEGSKA (reference sequence). This CDR3 contains 11 residues. The CDR3 nucleotides read TGCAGTGCTACACCAGGTGAAAAACTGTTTTTT. Its translation is CSATPGEKLFF.

The chain carries TRBV2 and TRBJ1-5, with 10 bases fitting TRBD1. The CDR3 has 17 residues. The germline V gene encodes CDR1 SNHLY and CDR2 FYNNEI. Trimming took 4 bases from V and 0 from J; bases not matched to a gene: 6. This CDR3 reads CASSGTGGPYSNQPQHF. In DNA, the CDR3 is TGTGCCAGCAGTGGGACAGGGGGTCCATATAGCAATCAGCCCCAGCATTTT.